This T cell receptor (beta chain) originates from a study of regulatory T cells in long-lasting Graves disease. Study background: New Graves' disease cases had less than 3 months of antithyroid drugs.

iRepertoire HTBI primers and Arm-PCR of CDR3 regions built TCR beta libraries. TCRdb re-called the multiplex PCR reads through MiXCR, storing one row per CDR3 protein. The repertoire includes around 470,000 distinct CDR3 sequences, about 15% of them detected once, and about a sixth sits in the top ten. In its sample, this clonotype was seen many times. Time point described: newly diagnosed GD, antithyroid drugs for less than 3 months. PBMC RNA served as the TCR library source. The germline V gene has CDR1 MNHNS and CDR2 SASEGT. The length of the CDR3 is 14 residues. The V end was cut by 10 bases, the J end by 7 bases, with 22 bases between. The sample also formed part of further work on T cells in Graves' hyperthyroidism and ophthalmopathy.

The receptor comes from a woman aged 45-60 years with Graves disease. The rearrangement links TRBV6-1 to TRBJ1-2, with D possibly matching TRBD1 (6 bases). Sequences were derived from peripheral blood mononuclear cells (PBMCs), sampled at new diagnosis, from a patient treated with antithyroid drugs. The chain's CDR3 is CATSGGGASGGYTF. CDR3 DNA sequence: TGTGCCACCTCGGGGGGCGGCGCTTCGGGTGGCTACACCTTC.